The rows below give T cell receptor beta chains drawn from one sample of a study of blood T cell repertoires in COVID-19. Sequencing was performed with immunoSEQ multiplex PCR; in TCRdb, only in-frame clones are kept and a portion is missing. The sample holds under 100,000 clones, approximately 81% seen once. The sample was peripheral blood. All receptors derive from a man older than 75 with active or convalescent COVID-19. Each CDR3 is given with its conserved first and last residue. Fields, in order: V gene, clone size, J gene, CDR3 length, D gene, CDR3 DNA, CDR3 protein. A D gene is named only where the DNA matches it firmly. Only some rows state a clone size, as once, few, many or a class for expanded clones.

TRBV10-2	NA	TRBJ1-2	17	NA	TGCGCCAGCAGTGATACCCTCCAGGGGCCGGCTAACTATGGCTACACCTTC	CASSDTLQGPANYGYTF
TRBV6-5	once	TRBJ2-7	15	TRBD1	TGTGCCAGCAGACCCAACCGGGACAGGACCTACGAGCAGTACTTC	CASRPNRDRTYEQYF
TRBV24-1	few	TRBJ2-7	14	NA	TGTGCCACCAGTGATGCGGGGACAGCCGCAAAGCAGTACTTC	CATSDAGTAAKQYF
TRBV15	NA	TRBJ2-3	16	NA	TGTGCCACCAGCAGAGGACAGTTTTCCCTCACAGATACGCAGTATTTT	CATSRGQFSLTDTQYF
TRBV10-2	NA	TRBJ2-2	15	NA	TGCGCCAGCAGGACCGACACCGCGAACACCGGGGAGCTGTTTTTT	CASRTDTANTGELFF
TRBV2	NA	TRBJ1-3	14	TRBD1	TGTGCCAGCAGTGTCCAGGGGGCTGGAAACACCATATATTTT	CASSVQGAGNTIYF
TRBV30	NA	TRBJ2-5	13	TRBD1	TGTGCCTGGGAAACAGGGGGTGGAGAGACCCAGTACTTC	CAWETGGGETQYF
TRBV7-6	NA	TRBJ1-2	13	TRBD1	TGTGCCAGCAGCTTAGGACAGGGGAATGGCTACACCTTC	CASSLGQGNGYTF
TRBV27	NA	TRBJ2-7	14	TRBD1	TGTGCCAGCAGTTCCGGGACAGGACCCTACGAGCAGTACTTC	CASSSGTGPYEQYF
TRBV5-4	NA	TRBJ1-2	15	NA	TGTGCCAGCAGCTTGGTAAGGGGTACCCGATCTGGCTACACCTTC	CASSLVRGTRSGYTF
TRBV7-9	NA	TRBJ2-7	11	TRBD1	TGTGCCAGCTCCGACAGGGGCGAGCAGTACTTC	CASSDRGEQYF
TRBV20-1	NA	TRBJ2-3	21	TRBD2	TGCAGTGCTAGTCCAATTCAAGGCCAGCGGGGGGGCCAAGAAGCCACAGATACGCAGTATTTT	CSASPIQGQRGGQEATDTQYF
TRBV5-1	NA	TRBJ1-2	15	NA	TGCGCCAGCAGCTTGAGTCTGGGGCAGGCATATGGCTACACCTTC	CASSLSLGQAYGYTF
TRBV19	NA	TRBJ1-4	15	NA	TGTGCCAGTAGCCTGTTAGGCAGGCGAGACGAAAAACTGTTTTTT	CASSLLGRRDEKLFF
TRBV9	NA	TRBJ2-3	15	NA	TGTGCCAGCAGCCATGGTTGGGGAGACACAGATACGCAGTATTTT	CASSHGWGDTDTQYF
TRBV5-4	NA	TRBJ2-3	19	TRBD2	TGTGCCAGCCGCGCCCGGGTGGGGGCGGGGGGGCCCTTGACAGATACGCAGTATTTT	CASRARVGAGGPLTDTQYF
TRBV3-1/TRBV3-2	NA	TRBJ2-5	15	TRBD1	TGTGCCAGCAGCCTTCCTACAGGGGACCAAGAGACCCAGTACTTC	CASSLPTGDQETQYF
TRBV5-6	NA	TRBJ1-1	13	NA	TGTGCCAGCAGCCCTAGGGGTCGAGGTGAAGCTTTCTTT	CASSPRGRGEAFF
TRBV2	NA	TRBJ1-3	14	TRBD1	TGTGCCAGCAGTGGACGGACAGGGAGAAACACCATATATTTT	CASSGRTGRNTIYF
TRBV6-2/TRBV6-3	NA	TRBJ1-2	14	TRBD1	TGTGCCAGCAGTTACGGTCCGCAGGGACAGGGCTACACCTTC	CASSYGPQGQGYTF
TRBV4-2	NA	TRBJ1-6	21	TRBD1	TGTGCCAGCAGCCAAGAAATCCGGGACAGGGGTCCGAGCTCCTATAATTCACCCCTCCACTTT	CASSQEIRDRGPSSYNSPLHF
TRBV19	NA	TRBJ1-3	16	NA	TGTGCCAGTAGTCCCCAGGGGAAAAGCTCTGGAAACACCATATATTTT	CASSPQGKSSGNTIYF
TRBV7-6	once	TRBJ2-7	16	NA	TGTGCCAGCAGCTTTTCCGGGGGAGACTCTGCCTACGAGCAGTACTTC	CASSFSGGDSAYEQYF
TRBV6-2/TRBV6-3	NA	TRBJ2-1	20	NA	TGTGCCAGCAGTCCGGGTGTTGTTATGGCGGGGGCCCCGTCCTACAATGAGCAGTTCTTC	CASSPGVVMAGAPSYNEQFF
TRBV6-5	NA	TRBJ1-2	13	NA	TGTGCCAGCAGCCCGGAGGGACGCCAAGGCTACACCTTC	CASSPEGRQGYTF
TRBV25-1	NA	TRBJ1-1	14	TRBD1	TGTGCCAGCAGGACTGACAGGGGATACACTGAAGCTTTCTTT	CASRTDRGYTEAFF
TRBV4-2	NA	TRBJ1-1	15	NA	TGTGCCAGCAGCCAAGATGGGGCAGCCGGCAGGCGGGCTTTCTTT	CASSQDGAAGRRAFF
TRBV12-3/TRBV12-4	few	TRBJ2-1	12	NA	TGTGCCGCGGGGAGCTCCTACAATGAGCAGTTCTTC	CAAGSSYNEQFF
TRBV10-3	few	TRBJ2-7	14	TRBD1	TGTGCCATCAGTAGACAGGGAAACTCCTACGAGCAGTACTTC	CAISRQGNSYEQYF
TRBV28	few	TRBJ2-3	15	TRBD2	TGTGCCAGCAGCTATAGCGGGTATAGCACAGATACGCAGTATTTT	CASSYSGYSTDTQYF
TRBV3-1/TRBV3-2	NA	TRBJ2-5	16	TRBD2	TGTGCCAGCAGCCCTGGGGTAGCGGGGGGAGGGGAGACCCAGTACTTC	CASSPGVAGGGETQYF
TRBV19	NA	TRBJ2-5	15	TRBD2	TGTGCCAGTAGTATGGCCGGGGGGGCCGGAGAGACCCAGTACTTC	CASSMAGGAGETQYF
TRBV6-5	few	TRBJ2-1	13	TRBD2	TGTGCCAGCATCAGCCCGGGACTAGCTGAGCAGTTCTTC	CASISPGLAEQFF
TRBV27	once	TRBJ1-1	13	NA	TGTGCCAGCAGTTTTTCCAGGGGCCTTGAAGCTTTCTTT	CASSFSRGLEAFF
TRBV4-1	NA	TRBJ2-2	19	TRBD2	TGCGCCAGCAGCCAAAGGGGAGGGGCCAGCGAGATAAACACCGGGGAGCTGTTTTTT	CASSQRGGASEINTGELFF
TRBV4-1	NA	TRBJ2-1	17	NA	TGCGCCAGCAGCCAACTCACCCAGGGTTTGGGTTACAATGAGCAGTTCTTC	CASSQLTQGLGYNEQFF
TRBV4-2	NA	TRBJ2-1	18	TRBD2	TGTGCCAGCAGCCAAAGGGCCTCGGGGTCTAGCGGGGTCAATGAGCAGTTCTTC	CASSQRASGSSGVNEQFF
TRBV27	NA	TRBJ2-1	16	NA	TGTGCCAGCAGTCCCCAGACAGGAGAGGCCTACAATGAGCAGTTCTTC	CASSPQTGEAYNEQFF
TRBV2	many	TRBJ2-7	15	TRBD2	TGTGCCAGCAGTGAAGTGCGACTAGCGGTATACGAGCAGTACTTC	CASSEVRLAVYEQYF
TRBV19	few	TRBJ2-7	14	TRBD1	TGTGCCAGTAGTCCGGACAGGGGCGCGGGAGAGCAGTACTTC	CASSPDRGAGEQYF
TRBV5-1	NA	TRBJ1-1	14	NA	TGCGCCAGCAGCTTATTTAATTCGAACACTGAAGCTTTCTTT	CASSLFNSNTEAFF
TRBV19	NA	TRBJ1-2	13	NA	TGTGCCAGTAGTATATCTATTAACTATGGCTACACCTTC	CASSISINYGYTF
TRBV28	NA	TRBJ1-2	16	TRBD1	TGTGCCAGCAGTTTACCGGGGGACAGCGGAGGCTATGGCTACACCTTC	CASSLPGDSGGYGYTF
TRBV10-2	NA	TRBJ1-6	15	NA	TGCGCCAGCAGTGGTATTGACATAGGAAGTTTTGCCCTCCACTTT	CASSGIDIGSFALHF
TRBV18	NA	TRBJ2-3	14	TRBD2	TGTGCCAGCTCCTTAGCGGGAAGCACAGATACGCAGTATTTT	CASSLAGSTDTQYF
TRBV7-9	NA	TRBJ2-3	16	TRBD2	TGTGCCAGCAGCTTAAAACTAGCGGGGAGATCAGATACGCAGTATTTT	CASSLKLAGRSDTQYF
TRBV9	NA	TRBJ2-6	21	TRBD1	TGTGCCAGCAGCGTAGACCCCCGGGGACAGCGCACCCGCTCTGGGGCCAACGTCCTGACTTTC	CASSVDPRGQRTRSGANVLTF